This TCR beta chain emerged from a study of spatial heterogeneity in lung cancer. CDR3 length equals 13 residues. Germline loops: CDR1 MNHNY, CDR2 SVGAGI (reference sequence). The V and J ends lost 5 bases and 3 bases respectively, with 10 bases between them. The time point denotes: sample taken at primary tumor resection. TCRdb used MiXCR to reprocess the 5' RACE reads, holding one entry per CDR3 protein. The top ten clones hold over 30% of a sample with tens of thousands of distinct CDR3 sequences, about 5% of them seen once. In this sample, this clonotype turned up a few times. The J gene is TRBJ2-5, the V gene TRBV6-6; D is perhaps TRBD2 (6 bases). The input for sequencing was PBMCs, taken at surgery. The receptor was isolated from a male donor with early-stage non-small cell lung cancer. The CDR3 DNA reads as TGTGCCAGCAGTGGCGGAGGGGAAGAGACCCAGTACTTC. Protein sequence: CASSGGGEETQYF.